The 30 T cell receptor beta chains below come from one sample, sequenced in a study of blood T cell repertoires in COVID-19. Profiled with immunoSEQ multiplex PCR; TCRdb holds only in-frame clones, not every one. This table has about 230,000 clones, less than 90% appearing once. Source material: PBMCs or T cells enriched from blood (not recorded which). The receptors stem from a woman between 45 and 60 years old in a cohort exposed to, infected with or recovered from COVID-19 (not recorded which).

The chain couples TRBV7-2 to TRBJ2-5; 11 positions agree with TRBD2. The CDR3 totals 17 residues. The germline CDR1 and CDR2 sequences are SGHTA and FQGNSA. V was clipped by 5 bases and J by 1 base; unmatched bases: 9. CDR3 protein: CASSPGASGGPQETQYF. The CDR3 nucleotides read TGTGCCAGCAGCCCAGGGGCTAGCGGGGGGCCCCAAGAGACCCAGTACTTC.

The chain is built from TRBV18 and TRBJ2-7; tentative D call: TRBD2 (5 bases). The CDR3 length is 13 residues. In germline, CDR1 is KGHSH, CDR2 LQKENI. Deletions cut 8 bases from V and 4 bases from J, with 15 bases between. As DNA, the CDR3 is TGTGCCAGCCGTCCTGGAGGCGGGTACGAGCAGTACTTC. It translates to CASRPGGGYEQYF.

This CDR3 is CSAEASGGTDTQYF. The DNA of the CDR3 is TGCAGCGCCGAGGCTAGCGGAGGCACAGATACGCAGTATTTT. The rearrangement joins TRBV29-1 to TRBJ2-3; 7 nucleotides agree with TRBD2. The germline V gene has CDR1 SQVTM and CDR2 ANQGSEA. V lost 7 bases to trimming and J lost 1 base; unmatched junction nucleotides: 8. The CDR3 is 14 amino acids.

V usage is TRBV7-8 and J usage is TRBJ2-1, with 8 nucleotides matching TRBD1. Germline CDR1 reads SGHVS; CDR2 reads FQNEAQ. This CDR3 comprises 15 residues. The trim removed 2 bases at V and 8 bases at J, leaving 8 bases unmatched. CDR3 coding DNA: TGTGCCAGCAGCTTACCGGGGACAGGAATGGATGAGCAGTTCTTC. Amino acids: CASSLPGTGMDEQFF. Filled out from reference TRBV7-8 and TRBJ2-1, the complete variable domain reads GAGVSQSPRYKVAKRGQDVALRCDPISGHVSLFWYQQALGQGPEFLTYFQNEAQLDKSGLPSDRFFAERPEGSVSTLKIQRTQQEDSAVYLCASSLPGTGMDEQFFGPGTRLTVL.

This clone was seen only once. The chain has TRBV9 and TRBJ2-7; 8 bases are shared with TRBD1. There are 15 residues in the CDR3. Germline-derived CDR1 and CDR2 are SGDLS and YYNGEE. Trimming cost V 0 bases and J 3 bases; bases outside gene matches: 5. CDR3 coding DNA: TGTGCCAGCAGCGTAGATCTGGGACAGGTCTACGAGCAGTACTTC. It translates to CASSVDLGQVYEQYF.

CDR3 in DNA: TGTGCCAGCAGTTTAGGAGGCTATAGCAATCAGCCCCAGCATTTT. It specifies CASSLGGYSNQPQHF. The chain employs TRBV6-5 and TRBJ1-5; D gene ambiguous. V lost 4 bases and J 0 bases, leaving 10 bases between the germline ends. The germline CDR1 and CDR2 sequences are MNHEY and SVGAGI. The CDR3 has 15 residues.

This clone was seen a single time. The chain has TRBV29-1 and TRBJ1-2; D is unresolved. This CDR3 is 12 amino acids long. Per the germline V gene, CDR1 is SQVTM and CDR2 is ANQGSEA. Trimming removed 3 bases at V and 3 bases at J, with 8 bases between. CDR3 coding DNA: TGCAGCGTTGAGCACAGATACTATGGCTACACCTTC. It is translated as CSVEHRYYGYTF.

The CDR3 is CASSLGTGVNQPQHF. In DNA form, the CDR3 reads TGTGCCAGCAGCTTAGGGACAGGGGTTAATCAGCCCCAGCATTTT. V gene TRBV5-4 combines with J gene TRBJ1-5; 10 nucleotides line up with TRBD1. The CDR3 spans 15 residues. Germline CDR1 and CDR2: SGHNT and YYREEE (reference sequence). Trimming took 2 bases from V and 4 from J; bases not matched to a gene: 3.

The rearrangement joins TRBV5-1 to TRBJ1-4; 7 nucleotides line up with TRBD1. The CDR3 covers 14 residues. Unmatched junction bases numbered 6, after V lost 2 bases and J lost 8 bases. The germline gives CDR1 SGHRS, CDR2 YFSETQ. The chain's CDR3 is CASSLDREAEKLFF. Written as DNA, the CDR3 is TGCGCCAGCAGCTTAGACAGGGAGGCCGAAAAACTGTTTTTT.

This clone showed up just once. J is TRBJ2-3 and V is TRBV29-1; 8 bases agree with TRBD2. Germline CDR1 is SQVTM and CDR2 is ANQGSEA. J gave up 4 bases and V 7 bases, and 10 bases lay outside the gene matches. The length of the CDR3 is 14 residues. Here the CDR3 reads CSASASGRADTQYF. DNA for the CDR3: TGCAGCGCCTCAGCTAGCGGGCGCGCAGATACGCAGTATTTT.

The chain uses TRBV4-1 and TRBJ1-2, with 7 bases matching TRBD1. The CDR3 runs to 16 residues. Germline V CDR1 and CDR2: MGHRA, YSYEKL. The V and J ends lost 3 bases and 5 bases, in that order; junction bases with no gene match: 12. CDR3 DNA sequence: TGCGCCAGCAGCCACACCGGCGGACAGGCCTCTTATGGCTACACCTTC. Translated: CASSHTGGQASYGYTF.

CDR3 in DNA: TGTGCCAGCAGTGAAGCGCTACAAGGGGGATCTGGAAACACCATATATTTT. Encoded protein: CASSEALQGGSGNTIYF. The chain employs TRBV6-1 and TRBJ1-3; weak D call: TRBD1 (6 bases). The CDR3 runs to 17 residues. CDR1 is MNHNS and CDR2 is SASEGT in the germline V gene. Trimming stripped 0 bases from V and 1 base from J, with 13 bases between.

This clone has a single count. V and J are TRBV19 and TRBJ1-1, with TRBD1 identical over 9 bases. CDR1 is LNHDA and CDR2 is SQIVND in the germline V gene (reference sequence). This CDR3 region has 15 residues. With V trimmed by 4 bases and J by 10 bases, 13 bases remained unmatched. The CDR3 here is CASSKFPGTGSRAFF. The CDR3 coding sequence is TGTGCCAGTAGTAAATTCCCCGGGACAGGGTCTCGAGCTTTCTTT.

The V call is TRBV7-3, the J call TRBJ2-3; TRBD2 matches at 16 bases. Germline V gene lookup returns CDR1 SGHTA and CDR2 FQGTGA. There are 18 residues in the CDR3. V shed 2 bases and J 3 bases; nucleotides not matched to a gene: 5. The CDR3 reads CASSLVGTSGGATDTQYF. The CDR3 region has the DNA TGTGCCAGCAGCTTAGTTGGGACTAGCGGGGGGGCTACAGATACGCAGTATTTT.

This clone was seen only once. The rearrangement joins TRBV6-5 to TRBJ2-7, with 9 nucleotides matching TRBD1. V was pared by 4 bases and J by 2 bases, with 3 bases of the junction left unmatched. Per germline, CDR1 MNHEY and CDR2 SVGAGI. The CDR3 length is 14 residues. The DNA of the CDR3 is TGTGCCAGCAGTTGGGACAGGGAAACCTACGAGCAGTACTTC. Encoded protein: CASSWDRETYEQYF.

The chain recombines TRBV29-1 with TRBJ1-1; TRBD1 aligns across 7 bases. Germline loops: CDR1 SQVTM, CDR2 ANQGSEA. J lost 9 bases, V lost 2 bases, and 6 bases had no gene match. This CDR3 contains 12 residues. The CDR3 DNA reads as TGCAGCGTTGAAAGGACAGGTAAAAAAGCTTTCTTT. Translating gives CSVERTGKKAFF.

V gene TRBV18 combines with J gene TRBJ1-2, with no clear D. Between the trimmed V and J ends, which lost 5 bases and 7 bases, there was a span of 11 bases. The CDR3 loop spans 12 amino acids. In germline, CDR1 is KGHSH, CDR2 LQKENI. The CDR3 here is CASSSAGVGYTF. DNA for the CDR3: TGTGCCAGCTCATCGGCGGGTGTTGGCTACACCTTC.

This sequence joins TRBV5-6 and TRBJ2-7, with 9 bases matching TRBD1. The CDR3 runs 13 residues. The junction had 8 bases not matched to a gene; V was cut back by 4 bases and J by 9 bases. Per the germline V gene, CDR1 is SGHDT and CDR2 is YYEEEE. The CDR3 sequence: CASSITGGWVQYF. The CDR3 nucleotides are TGTGCCAGCAGCATAACAGGGGGCTGGGTGCAGTACTTC.

The V call is TRBV11-2, the J call TRBJ2-7; TRBD2 agrees at 9 bases. V lost 5 bases and J lost 7; bases outside the gene matches: 12. The CDR3 loop spans 15 amino acids. Looked up from germline, CDR1 is SGHAT and CDR2 is FQNNGV. The CDR3 loop is CASSPRGSGGMEQYF. DNA for the CDR3: TGTGCCAGCAGCCCCCGGGGGAGCGGGGGGATGGAGCAGTACTTC.

The chain combines TRBV19 with TRBJ1-5; D perhaps matches TRBD1 (5 bases). The V and J ends lost 9 bases and 1 base respectively, with 16 bases between them. In germline, CDR1 is LNHDA, CDR2 SQIVND (reference sequence). This CDR3 region has 15 residues. The CDR3 DNA follows: TGTGCCAGCTGTGGGCGGAAGGGGAGCAATCAGCCCCAGCATTTT. It is translated as CASCGRKGSNQPQHF.

The genes are TRBV11-1 and TRBJ2-1; tentative D call: TRBD1 (7 bases). The CDR3 is made up of 15 amino acids. Trimming left V 5 bases short and J 1 base short, with 12 bases between. Per germline, CDR1 SGHAT and CDR2 FQDESV (reference sequence). The CDR3 is CASSQGGSSYNEQFF. The CDR3, as DNA: TGTGCCAGCAGCCAGGGGGGATCGTCCTACAATGAGCAGTTCTTC.

V usage is TRBV29-1 and J usage is TRBJ2-7, with TRBD1 matching 7 bases. Germline loops: CDR1 SQVTM, CDR2 ANQGSEA. The CDR3 length is 13 residues. Unmatched junction bases numbered 6, after V lost 4 bases and J lost 3 bases. The CDR3 sequence: CSVGTGEIYEQYF. The CDR3, as DNA: TGCAGCGTTGGCACAGGGGAAATCTACGAGCAGTACTTC.

Of note for this clone: Other DNA sequences in the same sample also yield this CDR3. The rearrangement uses TRBV2 and TRBJ1-1; 9 bases agree with TRBD1. CDR1 and CDR2 from the germline V gene are SNHLY and FYNNEI. The V gene end was trimmed by 6 bases and the J gene end by 3 bases; junction bases not matched to a gene: 2. The CDR3 contains 13 residues. The CDR3 spells CASSRDRDTEAFF. The CDR3 coding sequence is TGTGCCAGCAGCCGGGACAGGGACACTGAAGCTTTCTTT.

The chain is built from TRBV6-5 and TRBJ1-6; D possibly corresponds to TRBD1 (5 bases). This CDR3 has 12 residues. The germline gives CDR1 MNHEY, CDR2 SVGAGI. CDR3 amino acids: CAVGTGDSPLHF. DNA of the CDR3: TGTGCGGTAGGGACGGGGGATTCACCCCTCCACTTT.

V gene TRBV18 combines with J gene TRBJ2-3, with 7 bases identical to TRBD2. The J segment lost 3 bases and the V segment lost 3 bases, leaving 6 bases of the junction unmatched. CDR3 length equals 15 residues. Germline lookup yields CDR1 KGHSH and CDR2 LQKENI. The CDR3, as DNA: TGTGCCAGCTCACCGGGGGGGATTCGAACAGATACGCAGTATTTT. It encodes CASSPGGIRTDTQYF.

This clone has just one count. The gene calls are TRBV6-5 and TRBJ1-3, with TRBD1 as a possible D gene (5 bases). Germline V gene lookup returns CDR1 MNHEY and CDR2 SVGAGI. Trimming cost V 5 bases and J 2 bases, with 13 bases left between them. The CDR3 sequence is 15 residues long. This CDR3 is CASSNQAGTGNTIYF. CDR3 DNA sequence: TGTGCCAGCAGTAACCAAGCAGGGACTGGAAACACCATATATTTT.

The gene calls are TRBV7-2 and TRBJ1-2; D unresolved. This CDR3 is built from 14 residues. Per the germline V gene, CDR1 is SGHTA and CDR2 is FQGNSA. Trimming stripped 1 base from V and 4 bases from J, with 10 bases between. CDR3 sequence (DNA): TGTGCCAGCAGCTTAGGGGTCAGACTCTATGGCTACACCTTC. This sequence encodes CASSLGVRLYGYTF.

The CDR3 DNA is TGTGCCAGCAGTTTACGGGGAGCGGGCCAGCCCCAGCATTTT. It encodes CASSLRGAGQPQHF. The chain carries TRBV27 and TRBJ1-5; D ambiguous. Germline V gene lookup returns CDR1 MNHEY and CDR2 SMNVEV (reference sequence). With 2 bases removed from V and 7 bases from J, the gap between germline ends came to 12 bases. The CDR3 covers 14 residues.

The chain has TRBV11-2 and TRBJ1-6; D is possibly TRBD1 (6 bases). Germline V gene lookup returns CDR1 SGHAT and CDR2 FQNNGV. V shed 7 bases and J shed 8 bases, with 18 bases lying between them. CDR3 length equals 15 residues. The CDR3 spells CASTLGAGAHSPLHF. CDR3 DNA sequence: TGTGCCAGCACTCTAGGCGCAGGGGCGCATTCACCCCTCCACTTT.

The V and J genes are TRBV5-1 and TRBJ1-6; 9 bases map to TRBD1. Looked up from germline, CDR1 is SGHRS and CDR2 is YFSETQ. The trim removed 4 bases at V and 10 bases at J, leaving 12 bases unmatched. This CDR3 is 16 amino acids long. The DNA of the CDR3 is TGCGCCAGCAGCCCGGACACAGGGGGCCAAAGGTCACCCCTCCACTTT. Translated, it gives CASSPDTGGQRSPLHF. Complete variable domain (other parts from reference TRBV5-1 and TRBJ1-6): KAGVTQTPRYLIKTRGQQVTLSCSPISGHRSVSWYQQTPGQGLQFLFEYFSETQRNKGNFPGRFSGRQFSNSRSEMNVSTLELGDSALYLCASSPDTGGQRSPLHFGNGTRLTVT.